Described below is a single TCR beta chain sequence and its context. Each CDR3 protein is one row after TCRdb ran MiXCR on the RT-PCR reads. The profile covers fewer than 800,000 distinct CDR3 sequences, with 14% appearing a single time and about 3.9% taken by the ten largest. This receptor was obtained from a female donor in good health, serving as a healthy control. Source material: memory CD4+ T cells from blood.

The CDR3 spells CASSLTLLGDRDTQYF. Written as DNA, the CDR3 is TGTGCCAGCAGCTTAACCCTCCTGGGGGACAGAGATACGCAGTATTTT. The rearrangement uses TRBV7-9 and TRBJ2-3; 7 bases map to TRBD1. After removal of 2 bases from V and 5 bases from J, the junction contained 10 bases not matched to a gene. CDR1 is SEHNR, CDR2 FQNEAQ, per germline (reference sequence). The CDR3 is made up of 16 amino acids.